The clone carrying this TCR beta chain has a handful of counts. The antigen is unknown. The ends were cut back, 3 bases at V and 10 bases at J, with 9 bases in the middle. Germline V lookup: CDR1 SGHVT, CDR2 SQSDAQ. This CDR3 spans 11 amino acids. From the reads, TCRdb called clonotypes with MiXCR, one entry per CDR3 protein. The data show approximately 180,000 distinct CDR3 sequences, with about 18% seen just once and roughly a quarter held by the top ten. This record belongs to a study of T cell repertoires in cytomegalovirus infection. Study-wide background: Matching HLA type, along with CMV infection, was indicated by public TCR beta signatures. Regarding the study as a whole: CMV-specific TCR beta clonotypes restricted by HLA-C were the ones dominating the ex vivo response. Totalled public TCR beta family frequency picked out people who carried CMV plus the relevant HLA.

J is TRBJ1-2 and V is TRBV7-4; D may be TRBD1 (6 bases). The sequence came from a human donor in good health (CMV status not recorded). Some clones in this sample may be carry-over from other donors' samples. The sample taken for sequencing was CD8+ T cells from PBMCs. CDR3: CASSFNRDYTF. CDR3 sequence (DNA): TGTGCCAGCAGCTTTAACAGGGACTACACCTTC.